The present entry profiles one T cell receptor (beta chain) with its context. What antigen it recognizes has not been identified. Base quality data are lacking; no much larger clone is found one base away. The sample originates from a study of shared clonotypes between healthy human individuals (TCRdb year 2020). In terms of the full investigation: The cohort comprised two women and a few men aged 18 to 49 years. For each donor, CD4 naive and CD4 memory were each given three plates, CD8 naive was given two plates, and CD8 memory was given one plate. Blood TCR repertoires of about five healthy adults were deeply sequenced to estimate repertoire size and the extent of clonotype sharing between individuals. Different laboratories and diverse techniques were used to prepare libraries and sequence TCR repertoires, to increase sequencing depth and limit assay-specific biases. Leukapheresis yielded between about 0.9 and 10 billion PBMCs per donor.

Using the deep immunoSEQ assay, multiplex PCR amplified TCR CDR3 regions from genomic DNA. Extracted genomic DNA from each cell subset was spread evenly across all wells of several immunoSEQ 96-well plates, with each plate serving as a replicate. For sorted subsets, around 200 ng genomic DNA, equal to tens of thousands of T cell genomes, was loaded into each replicate PCR. The purified libraries were quantified using a Qubit 3.0 fluorometer, sized with a Bioanalyzer 2100, and then quantified again using the KAPA Library Quantification kit. Every immunoSEQ 96-well plate was sequenced on a separate single-read 150-cycle Illumina NextSeq 550 flow cell. On the study's bioinformatics: Because the immunoSEQ output held only junctional sequences and lacked quality scores, the filtering could not match the filtering applied to full-length reads. To assign V/J genes and CDR3, sequences were annotated using PyIR, a Python wrapper for IgBLAST v1.9, with IMGT germline references. Reads were filtered out if the reads had weak V/J assignments (E-value above 1e-6), no CDR3, stop codons, out-of-frame junctions, or ambiguous translated residues. V3J clonotypes were defined as sequences sharing an identical inferred V gene, J gene, and CDR3 amino acid sequence. The percentage overlap between two repertoires was calculated by dividing the number of shared unique clonotypes by the size of the smaller repertoire. Richness of each repertoire was evaluated using RTK rarefaction, the Chao1 estimator, and Recon v2.1 estimates of unobserved clonotypes. OLGA was used to compute generation probabilities for all TCRbeta clonotypes that the gDNA method yielded from a handful of donors. What TCRdb holds here is the immuneACCESS table cut down to in-frame rearrangements. Part of the clones is not present; checked against another copy, under half of the missing clones reflect an unresolved V gene, and the others are unexplained. That table supplies the V and J calls and clone size; D and trimming were determined from the DNA. Across this sample there are millions of clones, with 85% to 95% seen only once. The top ten hold roughly 0.13% of the sample.

The research as a whole found: Compared with non-shared clonotypes, clonotypes shared by all four sorted-subset donors had higher generation probabilities. Naive subsets generally had larger estimated clonotype richness than memory subsets did. When several donors were compared, the shared fraction of clonotypes was around 5.1% for naive CD4, around 4% for naive CD8, 2.3% for memory CD4, and 0.4% for memory CD8. The small number of donors limited the genetic and exposure-history diversity represented. Incomplete sequencing was indicated by rarefaction of sorted-subset datasets, despite the large sequencing depth. Based on pairwise subsampling, the degree of clonotype sharing among donors was expected to be affected by sequencing depth. Sampling was restricted to blood, and TCR repertoires in tissue are likely to differ from TCR repertoires in blood.

The donors were healthy, HIV-negative adults who had no recently reported acute infections or vaccinations. Only Caucasian adults living in Nashville, Tennessee, USA were represented among the donors. CD4+ T cells were enriched through magnetic negative selection, after which naive cells were positively selected on CD45RA and the remaining negative fraction served as the memory subset. Blood was collected by leukapheresis, and PBMCs were isolated by Ficoll-Histopaque density gradient centrifugation and then cryopreserved in liquid nitrogen vapor phase. Analytical flow cytometry was used to check the purity and quantity of each magnetically sorted T cell population. From each sorted fraction, genomic DNA was isolated and quantified by UV absorbance on a Nanodrop 2000c. This TCR was recovered from a man aged 18 to 30 in good health. Sample: naive CD4+ T cells sorted from blood. Read against the paper, the sample's cell subset or site label means: CD45RA+ positively selected.

The nucleotides are TGTGCCAGCAGTGAAACGGGACTATTTCAGTATTTT. This gives the protein CASSETGLFQYF. The chain employs TRBV6-1 and TRBJ2-3; TRBD2 fits 7 bases in the junction. V is cut back by 2 bases and J by 12 bases, with 5 bases in the junction unmatched. In the germline V gene, CDR1 corresponds to MNHNS and CDR2 to SASEGT. The CDR3 sequence holds 12 residues, the cysteine and phenylalanine included. The only DNA kept is the CDR3, 36 bases in frame from the first base.